This T cell receptor (beta chain) stems from a study of blood T cell repertoires in COVID-19. Overall study context: Spain, Italy and the United States supplied samples that represented acute and convalescent COVID-19. PBMCs, B-cell-depleted T cells, or T cells were the source of the cDNA or gDNA that made up the material.

As originally analysed: Cell counts per sample came from amplifying reference gene primers. Clones were read by immunoSEQ multiplex PCR, and TCRdb kept only the in-frame ones, dropping some. V and J calls and clone size come straight from that table; D and trimming were deduced from the DNA. There are about 130,000 clones in the sample; about 76% occur only once, and 15% to 25% lies in the top ten. Losses at the gene ends were 5 bases for V and 1 base for J; bases not matched to a gene: 6. CDR3 length equals 16 residues. Germline CDR1 and CDR2: SNHLY and FYNNEI. This chain links TRBV2 with TRBJ2-5; the match to TRBD2 covers 11 bases. The clonotype comes from an older man with acute or convalescent COVID-19. The source material was peripheral blood. In DNA, the CDR3 is TGTGCCAGCAGTCCCCGACTAGCGGGACTCCAAGAGACCCAGTACTTC. Translated: CASSPRLAGLQETQYF.